Listed below are T cell receptor beta chains from one sample, sequenced in a study of beta chain features in type 1 diabetes. Libraries were prepared by immunoSEQ multiplex PCR; TCRdb keeps only in-frame clonotypes and omits some of them. There are over 40,000 clones in the sample; roughly 50% occur only once, and 0.2% to 0.3% lies in the top ten. The sample was stem cell memory CD4+ T cells from blood. The receptors were gathered from a woman aged 30 to 39 in good health. Both conserved end residues are part of each CDR3. D genes are given only for firm matches. Rows give clone size only sometimes, using once, few, many, or a class for an expanded clone.

17 TRBJ2-4 - TRBV7-2 TRBD2 TGTGCCAGCAGCTCCGGAGGACTAGCGGGAGGGCCCAGCATTCAGTACTTC CASSSGGLAGGPSIQYF
13 TRBJ1-5 few TRBV19 - TGTGCCAGTAGTATGGGGAGGGATCAGCCCCAGCATTTT CASSMGRDQPQHF
17 TRBJ2-4 - TRBV5-1 TRBD2 TGCGCCAGCAGCTTGGTAGCGCCGACTAGCGGGAATAACATTCAGTACTTC CASSLVAPTSGNNIQYF
15 TRBJ2-5 - TRBV28 TRBD2 TGTGCCAGCAGGAGAACCGGACTAGCGGGAGCGACCCAGTACTTC CASRRTGLAGATQYF
16 TRBJ2-1 - TRBV7-9 - TGTGCCAGCAGCAGCAGGACTGTCAGCTCCTACAATGAGCAGTTCTTC CASSSRTVSSYNEQFF
15 TRBJ2-7 - TRBV18 TRBD1 TGTGCCAGCTCACCCATCAGGGACAGCGCCTACGAGCAGTACTTC CASSPIRDSAYEQYF
13 TRBJ1-2 - TRBV9 - TGTGCCAGCAGCGTAGAGGGGTCCCCTGGCTACACCTTC CASSVEGSPGYTF
12 TRBJ2-5 - TRBV6-5 - TGTGCCAGCAGTTACTCACGGGAGACCCAGTACTTC CASSYSRETQYF
12 TRBJ2-7 - TRBV28 - TGTGCCAGCAGTTTTACCTCCTACGAGCAGTACTTC CASSFTSYEQYF
16 TRBJ2-2 - TRBV28 - TGTGCCAGCAGTTTCCGCCAGGGGATGGGGCCCGGGGAGCTGTTTTTT CASSFRQGMGPGELFF
16 TRBJ1-4 - TRBV4-3 TRBD1 TGCGCCAGCAGCCAAGGTACGGGACAGGGTTATGAAAAACTGTTTTTT CASSQGTGQGYEKLFF
15 TRBJ2-7 - TRBV4-3 TRBD1 TGCGCCAGCAGCCAAGATAGGGGAGGACAGGGGATTCGGTACTTC CASSQDRGGQGIRYF
16 TRBJ1-1 - TRBV14 - TGTGCCAGCAGCCAAGATTGGGCCCTTCCGGTCACTGAAGCTTTCTTT CASSQDWALPVTEAFF
15 TRBJ2-7 - TRBV16 TRBD1 TGTGCCAGCAGCCAATCGACCGAGACAGGGCCCGAGCAGTACTTC CASSQSTETGPEQYF
14 TRBJ2-1 - TRBV6-5 - TGTGCCAGCATGGTAGCGGAGTCCTACAATGAGCAGTTCTTC CASMVAESYNEQFF
18 TRBJ2-3 few TRBV29-1 TRBD2 TGCAGCGTTGCGGGTTGGGCTAGCGGGAGGCCCAGCACAGATACGCAGTATTTT CSVAGWASGRPSTDTQYF
16 TRBJ2-1 - TRBV19 TRBD2 TGTGCCAGTAGTGTCCGACTAGCGGGAGGTTACAATGAGCAGTTCTTC CASSVRLAGGYNEQFF
14 TRBJ2-7 - TRBV27 - TGTGCCAGCAGGAGACAGGGAGGCGCCTACGAGCAGTACTTC CASRRQGGAYEQYF
15 TRBJ1-3 - TRBV9 TRBD1 TGTGCCAGCAGCGAACAGGGACAGCCTGGAAACACCATATATTTT CASSEQGQPGNTIYF
16 TRBJ1-5 - TRBV18 - TGTGCCAGCTCACCACCGAACAGGGACAGCAATCAGCCCCAGCATTTT CASSPPNRDSNQPQHF